The source of this T cell receptor beta chain is a study of CD8+CD57+ T cells in acquired aplastic anemia. Overall study: Each DNA sample taken from sorted CD4+ and CD8+ cells came to approximately 3.3 ug on average.

Study observations and caveats: CD8+ Simpson's diversity did not differ significantly between patients and controls. Both patients and controls carried the same twenty-nine CD8+ CDR3 sequences.

Notes on this clonotype: Antigen specificity is unknown.

CDR1 is SNHLY and CDR2 is FYNNEI in the germline V gene. V lost 7 bases and J lost 7, with 16 bases in between. This CDR3 is 13 amino acids long. The use of genomic DNA as template underpinned the TCR beta VDJ and CDR3 profiling. A single record per CDR3 protein comes from TCRdb applying MiXCR to the reads. The data contain tens of thousands of distinct CDR3 sequences, 76% of them singletons. Sequenced: sorted CD4+, CD8+, or CD8+CD57+ T cells (not recorded which) from PBMCs. V gene TRBV2 combines with J gene TRBJ1-2; unclear D gene. The receptor was isolated from a human donor in good health, serving as a control. CDR3 coding DNA: TGTGCCAGCACGCCGGGAGTTATGCGTGGCTACACCTTC. Amino acid sequence: CASTPGVMRGYTF. The whole variable domain, remainder taken from reference TRBV2 and TRBJ1-2, is EPEVTQTPSHQVTQMGQEVILRCVPISNHLYFYWYRQILGQKVEFLVSFYNNEISEKSEIFDDQFSVERPDGSNFTLKIRSTKLEDSAMYFCASTPGVMRGYTFGSGTRLTVV.